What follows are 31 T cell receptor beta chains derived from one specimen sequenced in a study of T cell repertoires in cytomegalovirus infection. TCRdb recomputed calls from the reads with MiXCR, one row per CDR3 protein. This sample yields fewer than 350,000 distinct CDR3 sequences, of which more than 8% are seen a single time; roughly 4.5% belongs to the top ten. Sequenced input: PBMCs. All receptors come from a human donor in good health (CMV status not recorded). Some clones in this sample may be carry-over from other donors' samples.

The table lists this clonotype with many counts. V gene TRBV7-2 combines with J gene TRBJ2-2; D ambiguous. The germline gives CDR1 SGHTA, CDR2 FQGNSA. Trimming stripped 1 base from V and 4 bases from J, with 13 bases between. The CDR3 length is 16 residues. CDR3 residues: CASSLGSGDGTGELFF. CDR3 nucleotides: TGTGCCAGCAGCTTAGGGTCAGGTGACGGCACCGGGGAGCTGTTTTTT.

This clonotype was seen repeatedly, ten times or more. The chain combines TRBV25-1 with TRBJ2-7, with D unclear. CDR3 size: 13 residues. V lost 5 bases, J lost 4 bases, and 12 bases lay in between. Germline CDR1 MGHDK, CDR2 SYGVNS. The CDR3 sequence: CASSPNQRYEQYF. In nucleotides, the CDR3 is TGTGCCAGCAGTCCCAATCAGAGGTACGAGCAGTACTTC.

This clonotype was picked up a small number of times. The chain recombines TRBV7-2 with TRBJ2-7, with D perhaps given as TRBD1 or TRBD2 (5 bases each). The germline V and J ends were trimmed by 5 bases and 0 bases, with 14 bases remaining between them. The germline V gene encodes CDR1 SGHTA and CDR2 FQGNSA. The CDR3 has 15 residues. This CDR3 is CASSTPTGASYEQYF. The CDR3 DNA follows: TGTGCCAGCAGCACACCTACCGGGGCCTCCTACGAGCAGTACTTC.

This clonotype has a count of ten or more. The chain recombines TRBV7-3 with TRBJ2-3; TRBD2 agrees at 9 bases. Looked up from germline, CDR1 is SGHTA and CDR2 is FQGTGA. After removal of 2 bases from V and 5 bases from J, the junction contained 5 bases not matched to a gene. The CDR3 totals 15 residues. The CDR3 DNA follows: TGTGCCAGCAGCTTAGGCGGGGGGGCAGGAGATACGCAGTATTTT. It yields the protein CASSLGGGAGDTQYF.

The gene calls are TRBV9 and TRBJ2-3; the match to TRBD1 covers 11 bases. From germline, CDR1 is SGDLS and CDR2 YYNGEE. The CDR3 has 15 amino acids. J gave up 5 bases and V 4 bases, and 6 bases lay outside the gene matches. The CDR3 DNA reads TGTGCCAGCAGCCCCGGACAGGGGGCAAGAGATACGCAGTATTTT. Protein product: CASSPGQGARDTQYF.

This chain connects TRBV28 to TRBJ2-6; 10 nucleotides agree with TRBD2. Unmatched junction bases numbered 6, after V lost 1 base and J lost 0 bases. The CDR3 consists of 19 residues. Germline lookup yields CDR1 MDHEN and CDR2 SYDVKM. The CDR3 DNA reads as TGTGCCAGCAGTTTATTTGGACTAGCGGCTAGCTCTGGGGCCAACGTCCTGACTTTC. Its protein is CASSLFGLAASSGANVLTF.

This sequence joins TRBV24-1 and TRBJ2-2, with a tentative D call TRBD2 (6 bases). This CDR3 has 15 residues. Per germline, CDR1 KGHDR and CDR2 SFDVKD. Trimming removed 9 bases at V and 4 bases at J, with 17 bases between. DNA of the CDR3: TGTGCCACCGGAGGCGGAGGGGAGGTCACCGGGGAGCTGTTTTTT. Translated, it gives CATGGGGEVTGELFF.

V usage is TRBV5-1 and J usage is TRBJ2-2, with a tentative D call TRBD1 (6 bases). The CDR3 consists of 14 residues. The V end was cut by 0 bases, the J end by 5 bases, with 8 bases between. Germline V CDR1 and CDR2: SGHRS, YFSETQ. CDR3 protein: CASSLGQETGELFF. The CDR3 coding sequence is TGCGCCAGCAGCTTGGGACAGGAAACCGGGGAGCTGTTTTTT.

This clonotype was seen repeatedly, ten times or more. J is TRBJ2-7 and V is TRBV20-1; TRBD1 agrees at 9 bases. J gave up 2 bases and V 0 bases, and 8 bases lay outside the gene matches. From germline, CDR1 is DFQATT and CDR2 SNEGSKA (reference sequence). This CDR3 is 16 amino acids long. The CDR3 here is CSAREPRTGAPYEQYF. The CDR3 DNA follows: TGCAGTGCTAGAGAACCCCGGACAGGGGCGCCCTACGAGCAGTACTTC.

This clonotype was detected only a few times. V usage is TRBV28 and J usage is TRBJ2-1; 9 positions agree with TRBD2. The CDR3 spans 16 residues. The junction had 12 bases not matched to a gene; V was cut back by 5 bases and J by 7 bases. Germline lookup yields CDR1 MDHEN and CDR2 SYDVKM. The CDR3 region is CASSPQQWAGGNEQFF. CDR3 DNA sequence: TGTGCCAGCAGTCCTCAGCAATGGGCGGGAGGGAATGAGCAGTTCTTC.

Here the CDR3 reads CASRKYTPDNSPLHF. CDR3 bases: TGTGCCAGCAGGAAATACACGCCGGATAATTCACCCCTCCACTTT. The J gene is TRBJ1-6, the V gene TRBV6-5; D call uncertain. Per the germline V gene, CDR1 is MNHEY and CDR2 is SVGAGI. The CDR3 is 15 amino acids. Trimming shortened V by 6 bases and J by 5 bases, and 14 bases separated the two germline ends.

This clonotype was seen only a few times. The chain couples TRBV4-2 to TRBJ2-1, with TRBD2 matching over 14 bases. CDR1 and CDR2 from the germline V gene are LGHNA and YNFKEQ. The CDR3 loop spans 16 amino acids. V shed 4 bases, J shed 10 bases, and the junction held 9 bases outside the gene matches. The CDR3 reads CASSPEGLAGVWEQFF. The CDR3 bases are TGTGCCAGCAGCCCCGAGGGACTAGCGGGAGTTTGGGAGCAGTTCTTC.

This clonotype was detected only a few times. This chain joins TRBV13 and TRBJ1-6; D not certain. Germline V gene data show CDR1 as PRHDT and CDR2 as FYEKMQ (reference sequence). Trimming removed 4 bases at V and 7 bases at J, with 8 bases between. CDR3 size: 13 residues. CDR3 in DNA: TGTGCCAGCAGCTACGGTCAAAATTCACCCCTCCACTTT. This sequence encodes CASSYGQNSPLHF.

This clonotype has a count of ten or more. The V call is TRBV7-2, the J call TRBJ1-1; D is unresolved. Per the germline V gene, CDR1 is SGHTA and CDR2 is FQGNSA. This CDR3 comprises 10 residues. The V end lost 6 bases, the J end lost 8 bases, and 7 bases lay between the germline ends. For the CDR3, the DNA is TGTGCCAGCAGGTTCTCCGAAGCTTTCTTT. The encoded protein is CASRFSEAFF.

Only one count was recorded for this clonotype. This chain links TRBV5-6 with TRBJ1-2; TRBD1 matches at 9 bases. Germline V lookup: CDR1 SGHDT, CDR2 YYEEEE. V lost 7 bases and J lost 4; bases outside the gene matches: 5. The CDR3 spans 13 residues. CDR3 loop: CASGPTGGYGYTF. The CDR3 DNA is TGTGCCAGCGGCCCGACAGGGGGCTATGGCTACACCTTC.

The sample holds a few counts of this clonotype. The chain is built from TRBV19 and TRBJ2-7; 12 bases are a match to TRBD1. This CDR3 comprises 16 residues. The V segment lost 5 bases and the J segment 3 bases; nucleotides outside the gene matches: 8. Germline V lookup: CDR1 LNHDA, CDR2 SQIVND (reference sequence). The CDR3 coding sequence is TGTGCCAGTAGTGTCCCCGGGACAGGGGGCGTCTACGAGCAGTACTTC. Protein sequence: CASSVPGTGGVYEQYF.

The CDR3 loop reads CASSRQQGEQFF. Here the CDR3 DNA reads TGTGCCAGCAGCCGCCAGCAGGGGGAGCAGTTCTTC. The genes are TRBV7-3 and TRBJ2-1; perhaps TRBD1 as D (6 bases). The CDR3 consists of 12 residues. Between the trimmed V and J ends, which lost 5 bases and 10 bases, there was a span of 12 bases. The V gene's germline CDR1 is SGHTA and CDR2 FQGTGA.

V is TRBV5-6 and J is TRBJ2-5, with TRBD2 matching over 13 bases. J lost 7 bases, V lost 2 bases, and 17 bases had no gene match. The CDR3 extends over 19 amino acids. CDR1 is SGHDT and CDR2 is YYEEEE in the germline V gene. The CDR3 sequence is CASSFGLAGAIQRGGTQYF. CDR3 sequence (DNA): TGTGCCAGCAGCTTCGGACTAGCGGGGGCCATACAACGGGGGGGGACCCAGTACTTC.

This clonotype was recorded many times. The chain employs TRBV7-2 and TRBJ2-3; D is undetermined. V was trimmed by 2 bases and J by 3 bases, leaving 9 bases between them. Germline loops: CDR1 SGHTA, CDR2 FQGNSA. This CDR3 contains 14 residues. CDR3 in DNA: TGTGCCAGCAGCTTAAATTTCGAAACAGATACGCAGTATTTT. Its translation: CASSLNFETDTQYF.

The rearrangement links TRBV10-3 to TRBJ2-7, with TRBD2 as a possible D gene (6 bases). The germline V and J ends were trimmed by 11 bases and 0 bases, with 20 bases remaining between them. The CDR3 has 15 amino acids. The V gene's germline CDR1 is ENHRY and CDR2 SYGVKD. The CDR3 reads CASISQGGVSYEQYF. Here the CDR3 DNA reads TGTGCCTCCATCAGTCAGGGAGGCGTCTCCTACGAGCAGTACTTC.

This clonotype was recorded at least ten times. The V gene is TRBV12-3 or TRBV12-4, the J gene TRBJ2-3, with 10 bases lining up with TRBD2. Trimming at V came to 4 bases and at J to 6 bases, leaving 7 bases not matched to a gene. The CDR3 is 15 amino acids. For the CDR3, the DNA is TGTGCCAGCAGTTCCCAGCGGGGGGGCCTCGATACGCAGTATTTT. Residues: CASSSQRGGLDTQYF.

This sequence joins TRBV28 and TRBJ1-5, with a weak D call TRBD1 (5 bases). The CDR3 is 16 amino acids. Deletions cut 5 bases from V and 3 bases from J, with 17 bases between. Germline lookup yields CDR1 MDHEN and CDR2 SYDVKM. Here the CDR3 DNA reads TGTGCCAGCAGTCCGATTGTACCGGGGGTCAATCAGCCCCAGCATTTT. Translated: CASSPIVPGVNQPQHF.

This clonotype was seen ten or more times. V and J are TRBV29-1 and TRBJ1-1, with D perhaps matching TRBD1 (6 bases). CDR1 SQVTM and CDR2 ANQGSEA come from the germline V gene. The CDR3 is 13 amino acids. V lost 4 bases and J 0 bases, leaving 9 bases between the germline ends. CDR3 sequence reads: CSVGQVVNTEAFF. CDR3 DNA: TGCAGCGTTGGACAGGTCGTGAACACTGAAGCTTTCTTT.

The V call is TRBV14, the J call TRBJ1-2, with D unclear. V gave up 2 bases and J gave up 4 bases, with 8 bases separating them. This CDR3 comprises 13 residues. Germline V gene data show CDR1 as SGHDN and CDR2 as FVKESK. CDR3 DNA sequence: TGTGCCAGCAGCCAACGAAGCTTCTATGGCTACACCTTC. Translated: CASSQRSFYGYTF.

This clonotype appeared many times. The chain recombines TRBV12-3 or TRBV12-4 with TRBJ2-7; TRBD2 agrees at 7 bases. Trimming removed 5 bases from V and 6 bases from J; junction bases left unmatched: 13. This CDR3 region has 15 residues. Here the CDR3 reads CASSPGTGGPLEQYF. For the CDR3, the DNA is TGTGCCAGCAGTCCAGGGACGGGGGGACCTCTCGAGCAGTACTTC.

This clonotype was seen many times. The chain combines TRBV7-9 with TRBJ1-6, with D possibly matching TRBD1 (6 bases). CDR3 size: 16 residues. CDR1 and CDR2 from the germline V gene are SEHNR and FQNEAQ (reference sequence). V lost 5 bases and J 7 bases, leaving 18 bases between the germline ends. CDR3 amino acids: CASSPYTGLRNSPLHF. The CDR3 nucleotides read TGTGCCAGCAGCCCCTATACAGGGTTGAGGAATTCACCCCTCCACTTT.

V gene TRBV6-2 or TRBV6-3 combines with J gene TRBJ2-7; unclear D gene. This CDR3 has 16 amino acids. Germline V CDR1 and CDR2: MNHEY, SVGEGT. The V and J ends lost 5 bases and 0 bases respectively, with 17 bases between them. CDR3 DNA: TGTGCCAGCAGTCGTCTCCTTTCACTGAGCTCCTACGAGCAGTACTTC. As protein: CASSRLLSLSSYEQYF.

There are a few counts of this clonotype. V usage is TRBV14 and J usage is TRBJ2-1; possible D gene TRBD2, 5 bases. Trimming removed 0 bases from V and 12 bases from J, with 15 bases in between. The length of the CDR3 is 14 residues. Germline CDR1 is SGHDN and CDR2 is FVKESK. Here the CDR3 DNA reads TGTGCCAGCAGCCAAGATCCCTTCCGGGAACGGCAGTTCTTC. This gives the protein CASSQDPFRERQFF.

The chain's CDR3 is CSVGSGYTF. The CDR3, as DNA: TGCAGTGTCGGCTCGGGCTACACCTTC. The V and J genes are TRBV20-1 and TRBJ1-2; D is undetermined. This CDR3 has 9 amino acids. CDR1 is DFQATT and CDR2 is SNEGSKA in the germline V gene (reference sequence). Trimming removed 7 bases from V and 8 bases from J, with 8 bases in between.

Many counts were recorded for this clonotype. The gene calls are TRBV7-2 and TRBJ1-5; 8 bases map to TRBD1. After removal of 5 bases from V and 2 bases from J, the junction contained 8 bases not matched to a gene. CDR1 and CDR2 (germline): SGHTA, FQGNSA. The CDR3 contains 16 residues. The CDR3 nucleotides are TGTGCCAGCAGCCTAAGCAGGGGGCAGGGCAATCAGCCCCAGCATTTT. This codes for CASSLSRGQGNQPQHF.

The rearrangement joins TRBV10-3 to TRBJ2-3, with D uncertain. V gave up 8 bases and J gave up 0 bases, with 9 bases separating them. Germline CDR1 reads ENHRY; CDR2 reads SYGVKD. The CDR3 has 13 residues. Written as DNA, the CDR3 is TGTGCCATCCTTCGCCCTAGCACAGATACGCAGTATTTT. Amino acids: CAILRPSTDTQYF.